Only one count was recorded for the clone carrying this TCR beta chain. Germline V gene data show CDR1 as ENHRY and CDR2 as SYGVKD. Trimming took 6 bases from V and 5 from J; bases not matched to a gene: 8. The CDR3 is 15 amino acids. The source of the sample is a study of blood T cell repertoires in COVID-19. Study background: Sites across the United States, Italy and Spain contributed samples from acute and convalescent COVID-19. The analysed material was cDNA or gDNA that came from T cells, B-cell-depleted T cells, or PBMCs.

Original handling: Using reference gene primer amplification, nucleated cell counts were estimated. The method was immunoSEQ multiplex PCR; TCRdb's version includes in-frame clones alone and lacks a portion of them. Clone size and V and J calls were adopted from that table, with D and trimming inferred from the DNA. The sample lists approximately 67,000 clones, roughly 82% occurring once. The rearrangement joins TRBV10-3 to TRBJ2-1; the match to TRBD1 covers 9 bases. The material sequenced was peripheral blood. This TCR was recovered from a man between 60 and 75 years old with acute or convalescent COVID-19. The CDR3 DNA sequence: TGTGCCATCAGGGACCGGGACAGGGTCCACAATGAGCAGTTCTTC. The encoded protein is CAIRDRDRVHNEQFF.